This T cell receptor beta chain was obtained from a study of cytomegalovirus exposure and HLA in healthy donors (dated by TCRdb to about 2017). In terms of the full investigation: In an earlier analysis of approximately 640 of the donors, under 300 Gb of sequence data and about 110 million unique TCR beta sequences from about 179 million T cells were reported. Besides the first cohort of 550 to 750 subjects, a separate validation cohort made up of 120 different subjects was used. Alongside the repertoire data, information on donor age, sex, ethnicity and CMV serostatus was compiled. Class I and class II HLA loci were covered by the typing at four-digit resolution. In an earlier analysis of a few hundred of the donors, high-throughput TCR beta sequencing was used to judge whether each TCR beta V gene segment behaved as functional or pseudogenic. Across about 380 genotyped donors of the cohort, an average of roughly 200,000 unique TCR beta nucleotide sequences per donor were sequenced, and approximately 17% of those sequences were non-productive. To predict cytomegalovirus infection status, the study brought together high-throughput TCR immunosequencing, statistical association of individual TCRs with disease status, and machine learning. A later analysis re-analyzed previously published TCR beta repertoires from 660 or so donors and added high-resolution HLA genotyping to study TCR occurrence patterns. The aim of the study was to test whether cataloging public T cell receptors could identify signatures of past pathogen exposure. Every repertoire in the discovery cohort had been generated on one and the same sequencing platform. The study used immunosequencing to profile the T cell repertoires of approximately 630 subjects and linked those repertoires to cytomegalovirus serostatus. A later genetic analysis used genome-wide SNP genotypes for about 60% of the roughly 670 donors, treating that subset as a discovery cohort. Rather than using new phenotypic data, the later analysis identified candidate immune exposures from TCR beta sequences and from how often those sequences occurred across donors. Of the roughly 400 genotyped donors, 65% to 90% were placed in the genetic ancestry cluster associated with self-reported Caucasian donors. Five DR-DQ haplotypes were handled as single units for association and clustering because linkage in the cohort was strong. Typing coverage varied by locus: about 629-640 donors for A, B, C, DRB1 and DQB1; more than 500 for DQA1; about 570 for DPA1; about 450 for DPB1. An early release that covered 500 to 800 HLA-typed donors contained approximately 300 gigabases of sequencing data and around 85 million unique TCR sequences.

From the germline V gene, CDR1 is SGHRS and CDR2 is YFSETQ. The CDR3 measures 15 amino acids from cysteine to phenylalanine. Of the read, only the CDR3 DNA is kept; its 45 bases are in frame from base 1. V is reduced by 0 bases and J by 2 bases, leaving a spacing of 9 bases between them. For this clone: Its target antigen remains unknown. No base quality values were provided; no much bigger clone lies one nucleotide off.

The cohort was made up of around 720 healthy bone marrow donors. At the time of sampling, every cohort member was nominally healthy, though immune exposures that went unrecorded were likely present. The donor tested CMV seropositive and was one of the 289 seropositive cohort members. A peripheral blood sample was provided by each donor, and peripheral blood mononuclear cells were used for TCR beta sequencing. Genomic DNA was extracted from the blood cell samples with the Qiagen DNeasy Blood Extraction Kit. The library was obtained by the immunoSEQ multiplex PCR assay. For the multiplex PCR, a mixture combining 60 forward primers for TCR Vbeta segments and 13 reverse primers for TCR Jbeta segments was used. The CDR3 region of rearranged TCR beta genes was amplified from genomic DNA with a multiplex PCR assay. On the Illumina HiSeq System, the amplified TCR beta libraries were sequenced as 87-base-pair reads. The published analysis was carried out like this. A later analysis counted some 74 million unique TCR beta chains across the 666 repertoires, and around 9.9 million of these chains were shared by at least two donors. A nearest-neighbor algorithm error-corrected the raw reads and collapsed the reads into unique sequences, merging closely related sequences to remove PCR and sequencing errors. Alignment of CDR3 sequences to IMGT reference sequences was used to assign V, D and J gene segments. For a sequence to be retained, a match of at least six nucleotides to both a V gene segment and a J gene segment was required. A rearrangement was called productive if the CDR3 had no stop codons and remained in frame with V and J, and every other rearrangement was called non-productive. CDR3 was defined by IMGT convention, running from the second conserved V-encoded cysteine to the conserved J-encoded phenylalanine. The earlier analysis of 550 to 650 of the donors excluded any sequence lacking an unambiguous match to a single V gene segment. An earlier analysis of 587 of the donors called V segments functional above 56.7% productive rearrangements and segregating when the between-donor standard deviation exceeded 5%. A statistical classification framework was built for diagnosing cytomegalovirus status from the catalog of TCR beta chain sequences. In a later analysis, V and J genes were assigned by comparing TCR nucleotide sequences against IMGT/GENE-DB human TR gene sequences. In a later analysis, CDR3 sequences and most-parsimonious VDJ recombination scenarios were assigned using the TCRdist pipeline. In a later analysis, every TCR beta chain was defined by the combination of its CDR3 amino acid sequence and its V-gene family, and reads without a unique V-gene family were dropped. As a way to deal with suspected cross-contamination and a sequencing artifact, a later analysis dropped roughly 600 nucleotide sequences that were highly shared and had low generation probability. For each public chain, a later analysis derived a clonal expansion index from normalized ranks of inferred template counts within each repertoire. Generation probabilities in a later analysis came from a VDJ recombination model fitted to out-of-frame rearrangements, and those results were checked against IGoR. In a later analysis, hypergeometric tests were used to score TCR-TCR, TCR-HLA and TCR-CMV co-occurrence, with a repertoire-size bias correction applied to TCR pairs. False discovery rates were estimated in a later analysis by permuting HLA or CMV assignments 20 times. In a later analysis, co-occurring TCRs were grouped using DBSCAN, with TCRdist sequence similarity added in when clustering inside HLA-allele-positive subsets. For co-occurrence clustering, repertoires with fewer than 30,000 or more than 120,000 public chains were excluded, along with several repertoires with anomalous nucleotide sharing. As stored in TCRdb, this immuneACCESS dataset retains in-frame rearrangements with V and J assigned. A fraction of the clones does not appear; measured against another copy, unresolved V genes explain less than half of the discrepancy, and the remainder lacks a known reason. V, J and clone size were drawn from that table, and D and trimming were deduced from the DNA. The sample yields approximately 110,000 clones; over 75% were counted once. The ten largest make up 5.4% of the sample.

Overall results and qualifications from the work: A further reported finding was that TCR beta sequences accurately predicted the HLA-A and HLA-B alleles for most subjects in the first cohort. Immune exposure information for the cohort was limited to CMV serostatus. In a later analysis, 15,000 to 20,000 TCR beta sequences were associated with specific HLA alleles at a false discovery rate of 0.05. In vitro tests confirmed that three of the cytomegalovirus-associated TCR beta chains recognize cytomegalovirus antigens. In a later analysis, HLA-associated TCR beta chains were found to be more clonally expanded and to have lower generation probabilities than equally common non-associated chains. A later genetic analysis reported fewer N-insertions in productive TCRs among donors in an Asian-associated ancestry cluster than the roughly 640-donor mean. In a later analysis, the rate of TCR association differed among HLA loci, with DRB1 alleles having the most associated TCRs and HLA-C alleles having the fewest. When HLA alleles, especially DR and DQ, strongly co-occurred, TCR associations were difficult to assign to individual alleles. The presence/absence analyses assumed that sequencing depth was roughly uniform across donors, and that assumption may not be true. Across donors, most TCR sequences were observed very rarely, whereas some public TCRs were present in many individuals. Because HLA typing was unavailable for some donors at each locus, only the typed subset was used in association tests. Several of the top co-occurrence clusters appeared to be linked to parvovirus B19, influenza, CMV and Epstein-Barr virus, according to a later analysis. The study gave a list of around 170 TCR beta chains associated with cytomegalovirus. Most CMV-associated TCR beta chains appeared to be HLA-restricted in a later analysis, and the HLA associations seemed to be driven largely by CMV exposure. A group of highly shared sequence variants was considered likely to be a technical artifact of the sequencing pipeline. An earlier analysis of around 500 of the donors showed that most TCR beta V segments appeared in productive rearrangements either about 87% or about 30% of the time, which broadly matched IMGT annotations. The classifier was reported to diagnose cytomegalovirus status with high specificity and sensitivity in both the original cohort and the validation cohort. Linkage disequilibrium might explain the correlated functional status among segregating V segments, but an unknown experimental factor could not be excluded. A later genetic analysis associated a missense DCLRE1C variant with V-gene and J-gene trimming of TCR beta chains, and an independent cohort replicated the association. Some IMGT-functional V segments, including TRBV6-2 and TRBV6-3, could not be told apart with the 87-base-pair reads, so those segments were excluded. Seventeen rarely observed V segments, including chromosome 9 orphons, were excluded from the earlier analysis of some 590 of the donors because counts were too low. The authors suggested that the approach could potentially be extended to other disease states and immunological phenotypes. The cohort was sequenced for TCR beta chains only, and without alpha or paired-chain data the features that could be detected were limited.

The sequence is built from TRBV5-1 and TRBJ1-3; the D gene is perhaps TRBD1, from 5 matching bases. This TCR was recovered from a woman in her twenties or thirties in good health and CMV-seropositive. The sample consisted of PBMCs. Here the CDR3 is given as CASSLVSGTGNTIYF. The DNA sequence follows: TGCGCCAGCAGCTTGGTTTCAGGGACTGGAAACACCATATATTTT.